These T cell receptor beta chains were read from a single sample in a study of T cells after yellow fever vaccination. TCRdb recomputed calls from the 5' RACE reads with MiXCR, one row per CDR3 protein. Here the sample spans some 340,000 distinct CDR3 sequences, roughly 10% being singletons. The sequencing here drew on CD4+ T cells sorted from PBMCs, taken 45 days after the yellow fever booster vaccination. Receptors originate from a man aged 18-30 years who received the YFV17D yellow fever vaccine. CDR3s include the opening cysteine and the closing phenylalanine or tryptophan. The D gene is left open where the match is weak. For some rows the clone size is stated as once, few or many, or as a class when expanded; others skip it.

J: TRBJ2-2; V: TRBV9; size: few; D: NA; DNA: TGTGCCAGCAGCGGTCCCGAAGACACCGGGGAGCTGTTTTTT; CDR3: CASSGPEDTGELFF
J: TRBJ2-7; V: TRBV7-9; size: NA; D: NA; DNA: TGTGCCAGCAGCTCGGACGCCGCCTACGAGCAGTACTTC; CDR3: CASSSDAAYEQYF
J: TRBJ2-3; V: TRBV19; size: few; D: TRBD2; DNA: TGTGCCAGTAGAGGAGCGGGATTCCCATTTGCGCAGTATTTT; CDR3: CASRGAGFPFAQYF
J: TRBJ2-5; V: TRBV7-2; size: many; D: NA; DNA: TGTGCCAGCAGCTTAGTTCAGGGGGAGACCCAGTACTTC; CDR3: CASSLVQGETQYF
J: TRBJ2-7; V: TRBV20-1; size: NA; D: TRBD1; DNA: TGCAGTGCTTCCGGGACAGGGAGATACGAGCAGTACTTC; CDR3: CSASGTGRYEQYF
J: TRBJ1-6; V: TRBV19; size: few; D: NA; DNA: TGTGCCAGTAGTATTTCCTTTGGCGGCCGTCATAATTCACCCCTCCACTTT; CDR3: CASSISFGGRHNSPLHF
J: TRBJ1-6; V: TRBV7-2; size: NA; D: NA; DNA: TGTGCCAGCAGCGCCGATACTAATTCACCCCTCCACTTT; CDR3: CASSADTNSPLHF
J: TRBJ2-3; V: TRBV2; size: few; D: TRBD2; DNA: TGTGCCAGCAGTGTCCCTAGCGGGGGGTTAACGCAGTATTTT; CDR3: CASSVPSGGLTQYF
J: TRBJ1-2; V: TRBV6-5; size: few; D: NA; DNA: TGTGCCAGCCGTAGCAGGGTGCGTGGCTACACCTTC; CDR3: CASRSRVRGYTF
J: TRBJ2-6; V: TRBV5-1; size: NA; D: TRBD1; DNA: TGCGCCAGCAGCTTCCCCGGACAGGGAGGAACTAATCCTATCTCTGGGGCCAACGTCCTGACTTTC; CDR3: CASSFPGQGGTNPISGANVLTF
J: TRBJ2-2; V: TRBV10-3; size: many; D: NA; DNA: NA; CDR3: CAISELGGGFLRAGELFF
J: TRBJ1-5; V: TRBV7-8; size: few; D: TRBD1; DNA: TGTGCCAGCAGCTTACGGCAGCGACAGGGAAGTCATCAGCCCCAGCATTTT; CDR3: CASSLRQRQGSHQPQHF
J: TRBJ2-1; V: TRBV4-2; size: few; D: NA; DNA: TGTGCCAGCAGCCTAATTTCCGGCAATGAGCAGTTCTTC; CDR3: CASSLISGNEQFF
J: TRBJ2-1; V: TRBV20-1; size: few; D: NA; DNA: TGCAGTGCTAGCTCCTTCGGGGGCACCTCCTACAATGAGCAGTTCTTC; CDR3: CSASSFGGTSYNEQFF
J: TRBJ2-5; V: TRBV9; size: few; D: NA; DNA: TGTGCCAGCAGCCAGTCAAGCCAAGAGACCCAGTACTTC; CDR3: CASSQSSQETQYF
J: TRBJ2-6; V: TRBV6-5; size: few; D: NA; DNA: TGTGCCAACCTGAAAAGGGCTGGGGCCAACGTCCTGACTTTC; CDR3: CANLKRAGANVLTF
J: TRBJ2-7; V: TRBV5-1; size: few; D: NA; DNA: TGCGCCAGCAAGAAGATAGGTCAAGTCTACGAGCAGTACTTC; CDR3: CASKKIGQVYEQYF
J: TRBJ2-2; V: TRBV4-2; size: NA; D: NA; DNA: TGTGCCAGCAGCCAAGATGAAGGCACCGGGGAGCTGTTTTTT; CDR3: CASSQDEGTGELFF
J: TRBJ1-3; V: TRBV15; size: many; D: NA; DNA: TGTGCCACCAGCAGTTCTCACAGGGCTGGAAACACCATATATTTT; CDR3: CATSSSHRAGNTIYF
J: TRBJ2-5; V: TRBV4-3; size: NA; D: TRBD1; DNA: TGCGCCAGCAGCCGATCGGACAGGGGAGAGACCCAGTACTTC; CDR3: CASSRSDRGETQYF
J: TRBJ2-2; V: TRBV4-2; size: NA; D: TRBD1; DNA: TGTGCCAGCAGCCCCGGACAGGGGAAGACCACCGGGGAGCTGTTTTTT; CDR3: CASSPGQGKTTGELFF
J: TRBJ1-1; V: TRBV19; size: few; D: NA; DNA: TGTGCCAGTAGTCCCAGGGGAGGGACGGCTTTCTTT; CDR3: CASSPRGGTAFF
J: TRBJ1-2; V: TRBV5-1; size: once; D: NA; DNA: TGCGCCAGCAGCCTGGACAGACTGGGAAACTATGGCTACACCTTC; CDR3: CASSLDRLGNYGYTF
J: TRBJ2-3; V: TRBV28; size: many; D: NA; DNA: TGTGCCAGCAGAAACAGGTTCAGCACAGATACGCAGTATTTT; CDR3: CASRNRFSTDTQYF
J: TRBJ1-2; V: TRBV9; size: NA; D: NA; DNA: TGTGCCAGCAGCGTAGGTGGCAGGGGAGACTATGGCTACACCTTC; CDR3: CASSVGGRGDYGYTF
J: TRBJ1-2; V: TRBV29-1; size: NA; D: TRBD1; DNA: TGCAGCGTTGAAGATAAGGGAGCAGGGGGCAAAGGCTACACCTTC; CDR3: CSVEDKGAGGKGYTF
J: TRBJ2-5; V: TRBV9; size: NA; D: NA; DNA: TGTGCCAGCAGCGTAGCGGCTAAGGCCTATCAAGAGACCCAGTACTTC; CDR3: CASSVAAKAYQETQYF
J: TRBJ2-5; V: TRBV9; size: few; D: NA; DNA: TGTGCCAGCAGCGTAGGTGTAGGCCGAGAGACCCAGTACTTC; CDR3: CASSVGVGRETQYF
J: TRBJ2-1; V: TRBV20-1; size: NA; D: NA; DNA: TGCAGTGCTATGACAGGTCCCCTCTACAATGAGCAGTTCTTC; CDR3: CSAMTGPLYNEQFF
J: TRBJ1-2; V: TRBV18; size: NA; D: NA; DNA: TGTGCCAGCTCACCAAGACAGCTAGATACGTATGGCTACACCTTC; CDR3: CASSPRQLDTYGYTF
J: TRBJ1-2; V: TRBV4-1; size: few; D: NA; DNA: TGCGCCAGCAGCCAAGATCCGCTCTTCTATGGCTACACCTTC; CDR3: CASSQDPLFYGYTF
J: TRBJ2-7; V: TRBV18; size: NA; D: TRBD2; DNA: TGTGCCAGCTCACCACTCGGGGGGGCCTACGAGCAGTACTTC; CDR3: CASSPLGGAYEQYF
J: TRBJ2-2; V: TRBV5-1; size: NA; D: TRBD2; DNA: TGCGCCAGCAGCTTGGCCGGAGTAGCGGGGGGCTTCAACACCGGGGAGCTGTTTTTT; CDR3: CASSLAGVAGGFNTGELFF
J: TRBJ2-3; V: TRBV6-2/TRBV6-3; size: NA; D: NA; DNA: TGTGCCATCAGACAGACCACAGATACGCAGTATTTT; CDR3: CAIRQTTDTQYF
J: TRBJ2-6; V: TRBV19; size: NA; D: NA; DNA: TGTGCCAGTAAATTAAGTACAGTCGGGGCCAACGTCCTGACTTTC; CDR3: CASKLSTVGANVLTF
J: TRBJ2-3; V: TRBV4-3; size: few; D: TRBD2; DNA: TGCGCCAGCAGCCAACAGCCGGGGGGGGCCGGTGGAGATACGCAGTATTTT; CDR3: CASSQQPGGAGGDTQYF
J: TRBJ1-6; V: TRBV3-1; size: many; D: TRBD1; DNA: TGTGCCAGCAGTCGGACAGGGGGGAATTCACCCCTCCACTTT; CDR3: CASSRTGGNSPLHF
J: TRBJ2-5; V: TRBV14; size: few; D: NA; DNA: TGTGCCAGCAGCCAACAGGCCAGTTTGGAGACCCAGTACTTC; CDR3: CASSQQASLETQYF
J: TRBJ2-5; V: TRBV5-1; size: NA; D: NA; DNA: TGCGCCAGCAGCAAAGGACTACGGGAGACCCAGTACTTC; CDR3: CASSKGLRETQYF
J: TRBJ1-2; V: TRBV12-3/TRBV12-4; size: few; D: NA; DNA: TGTGCCAGCACTCGCACGGGGGCGGGTTATGGCTACACCTTC; CDR3: CASTRTGAGYGYTF
J: TRBJ1-5; V: TRBV12-3/TRBV12-4; size: NA; D: NA; DNA: TGTGCCAGCAGTTTCCAGGGTAGCAATCAGCCCCAGCATTTT; CDR3: CASSFQGSNQPQHF
J: TRBJ2-2; V: TRBV5-1; size: NA; D: NA; DNA: TGCGCCAGCACAGGAGGGAACACCGGGGAGCTGTTTTTT; CDR3: CASTGGNTGELFF
J: TRBJ2-1; V: TRBV6-6; size: few; D: NA; DNA: TGTGCCAGCAGCTCAAGCAGGGTTGGGAATGAGCAGTTCTTC; CDR3: CASSSSRVGNEQFF
J: TRBJ2-1; V: TRBV4-3; size: many; D: NA; DNA: TGCGCCAGCAGCCAAGATTTTAGGGCCCGTGAGGATGAGCAGTTCTTC; CDR3: CASSQDFRAREDEQFF
J: TRBJ1-1; V: TRBV20-1; size: few; D: TRBD1; DNA: TGCAGTGCTAGGGGGACAGGGTTTTGGAACACTGAAGCTTTCTTT; CDR3: CSARGTGFWNTEAFF
J: TRBJ1-1; V: TRBV12-3/TRBV12-4; size: few; D: NA; DNA: TGTGCCAGCATCCCGCTGGGGGACACTGAAGCTTTCTTT; CDR3: CASIPLGDTEAFF
J: TRBJ1-1; V: TRBV7-9; size: few; D: TRBD1; DNA: TGTGCCAGCAGCGGGAGAGCGACAGGGCTCATGAACACTGAAGCTTTCTTT; CDR3: CASSGRATGLMNTEAFF
J: TRBJ1-3; V: TRBV10-3; size: few; D: TRBD1; DNA: TGTGCCACTACTCGGACAGGCTCTGGAAACACCATATATTTT; CDR3: CATTRTGSGNTIYF
J: TRBJ2-7; V: TRBV7-9; size: NA; D: NA; DNA: TGTGCCAGCAGCTTAGCAAGGTCTACCTACGAGCAGTACTTC; CDR3: CASSLARSTYEQYF
J: TRBJ2-3; V: TRBV5-6; size: few; D: NA; DNA: TGTGCCAGCAGCTTGGACGGGCATACGCAGTATTTT; CDR3: CASSLDGHTQYF
J: TRBJ2-7; V: TRBV7-2; size: few; D: NA; DNA: TGTGCCAGCAGCCTCGGGACTCTCTCCTACGAGCAGTACTTC; CDR3: CASSLGTLSYEQYF
J: TRBJ2-5; V: TRBV7-2; size: many; D: TRBD2; DNA: TGTGCCAGCAGCTTGGGGAGGCAGTCTCTAGCGGGGATGGAGACCCAGTACTTC; CDR3: CASSLGRQSLAGMETQYF
J: TRBJ1-1; V: TRBV18; size: NA; D: NA; DNA: TGTGCCAGCTCGCAAATGGGGGCAGGCACTGAAGCTTTCTTT; CDR3: CASSQMGAGTEAFF